Presented here are 29 T cell receptor beta chains from one specimen sequenced in a study of T cell changes during pregnancy in multiple sclerosis. The assay was immunoSEQ multiplex PCR, and TCRdb's table has in-frame clones only and misses some. The repertoire consists of approximately 31,000 clones, with just over 90% occurring once and the leading ten covering 4.3%. The sample consisted of CD8+ T cells from peripheral blood mononuclear cells, taken in the second trimester of pregnancy. The receptor source for this set is a female donor with multiple sclerosis, enrolled in a pregnancy study.

The gene calls are TRBV13 and TRBJ2-2; the match to TRBD2 covers 10 bases. The CDR3 has 17 amino acids. Per germline, CDR1 PRHDT and CDR2 FYEKMQ (reference sequence). V shed 4 bases, J shed 5 bases, and the junction held 10 bases outside the gene matches. Here the CDR3 DNA reads TGTGCCAGCAGCTGGACCTTAGCGGGAGGAGCAACCGGGGAGCTGTTTTTT. It specifies CASSWTLAGGATGELFF. Based on the CDR3 plus reference TRBV13 and TRBJ2-2, the full variable domain is AAGVIQSPRHLIKEKRETATLKCYPIPRHDTVYWYQQGPGQDPQFLISFYEKMQSDKGSIPDRFSAQQFSDYHSELNMSSLELGDSALYFCASSWTLAGGATGELFFGEGSRLTVL.

V and J are TRBV7-3 and TRBJ2-1; TRBD2 aligns across 9 bases. The J segment lost 5 bases and the V segment lost 2 bases, leaving 19 bases of the junction unmatched. Germline V gene lookup returns CDR1 SGHTA and CDR2 FQGTGA. The CDR3 has 20 amino acids. The CDR3 here is CASSLGVGSGSRGGHNEQFF. The CDR3 DNA reads as TGTGCCAGCAGCTTAGGTGTGGGTAGCGGGAGTCGCGGGGGGCACAATGAGCAGTTCTTC.

The CDR3 reads CASNPPGQVYNEQFF. DNA of the CDR3: TGTGCCAGCAACCCTCCGGGACAGGTATACAATGAGCAGTTCTTC. The genes are TRBV9 and TRBJ2-1, with 8 positions matching TRBD1. In germline, CDR1 is SGDLS, CDR2 YYNGEE. The CDR3 consists of 15 residues. Trimming removed 6 bases from V and 4 bases from J; junction bases left unmatched: 9.

J is TRBJ1-1 and V is TRBV4-1; tentatively, D is TRBD1 (6 bases). The CDR3 totals 16 residues. Trimming left V 1 base short and J 1 base short, with 13 bases between. Per the germline V gene, CDR1 is MGHRA and CDR2 is YSYEKL. The CDR3 region is CASSQGPTTGNTEAFF. DNA of the CDR3: TGCGCCAGCAGCCAAGGCCCTACGACAGGGAACACTGAAGCTTTCTTT.

This chain connects TRBV11-2 to TRBJ2-1; TRBD2 matches at 8 bases. J gave up 6 bases and V 0 bases, and 4 bases lay outside the gene matches. The germline gives CDR1 SGHAT, CDR2 FQNNGV. The CDR3 is 15 residues long. The CDR3, as DNA: TGTGCCAGCAGCTTAGATCCAGGACTAGCCAATGAGCAGTTCTTC. It translates to CASSLDPGLANEQFF.

V is TRBV5-6 and J is TRBJ2-7; 13 nucleotides agree with TRBD2. This CDR3 contains 13 residues. Germline V gene lookup returns CDR1 SGHDT and CDR2 YYEEEE. Trimming cost V 7 bases and J 3 bases; bases outside gene matches: 1. CDR3 sequence: CASGLAGDYEQYF. The DNA of the CDR3 is TGTGCCAGCGGACTAGCGGGAGACTACGAGCAGTACTTC.

The genes are TRBV5-4 and TRBJ2-3; 11 nucleotides align to TRBD2. V shed 0 bases and J 0 bases; nucleotides not matched to a gene: 3. The CDR3 is 17 amino acids. The germline V gene has CDR1 SGHNT and CDR2 YYREEE (reference sequence). The CDR3 nucleotides are TGTGCCAGCAGCTTGGTGACTAGCGGGGCTAGCACAGATACGCAGTATTTT. This encodes CASSLVTSGASTDTQYF.

This chain links TRBV7-6 with TRBJ2-3; D uncertain. Germline CDR1 is SGHVS and CDR2 is FNYEAQ. Deletions cut 2 bases from V and 5 bases from J, with 17 bases between. This CDR3 has 16 amino acids. The CDR3 here is CASSLQVPPRKDTQYF. CDR3 in DNA: TGTGCCAGCAGCTTACAAGTGCCCCCGCGGAAAGATACGCAGTATTTT.

The chain has TRBV11-2 and TRBJ2-1; TRBD2 might be the D (6 bases). Germline-derived CDR1 and CDR2 are SGHAT and FQNNGV. The V and J ends lost 1 base and 2 bases respectively, with 9 bases between them. This CDR3 comprises 15 residues. CDR3 coding DNA: TGTGCCAGCAGCTTAGCGCGGGGACCCTACAATGAGCAGTTCTTC. Its protein is CASSLARGPYNEQFF.

The genes are TRBV6-6 and TRBJ2-1; 7 nucleotides match TRBD2. CDR1 MNHNY and CDR2 SVGAGI come from the germline V gene (reference sequence). V trimming: 4 bases; J trimming: 9 bases; junction bases outside the gene matches: 6. This CDR3 has 13 amino acids. The CDR3 sequence is CASSSAGASEQFF. CDR3 DNA sequence: TGTGCCAGCAGTTCGGCGGGAGCTAGTGAGCAGTTCTTC.

The chain recombines TRBV7-9 with TRBJ1-5, with D possibly being TRBD1 (5 bases). V shed 6 bases and J shed 0 bases, with 12 bases lying between them. The CDR3 has 15 amino acids. Germline V gene sequence: CDR1 SEHNR, CDR2 FQNEAQ (reference sequence). The CDR3 nucleotides are TGTGCCAGCAGAAATACGACAGATAGCAATCAGCCCCAGCATTTT. It translates to CASRNTTDSNQPQHF.

This clone appeared once. The chain links TRBV7-9 to TRBJ2-7; 8 nucleotides line up with TRBD2. Germline V gives CDR1 SEHNR, CDR2 FQNEAQ (reference sequence). V lost 6 bases, J lost 3 bases, and 7 bases stayed unmatched. The CDR3 is made up of 14 amino acids. The CDR3 reads CASSTPTSGYEQYF. The CDR3 nucleotides read TGTGCCAGCAGTACCCCTACTAGCGGCTACGAGCAGTACTTC.

The chain joins TRBV7-9 to TRBJ1-1; D uncertain. CDR3 length: 13 residues. Trimming removed 1 base at V and 5 bases at J, with 8 bases between. Germline V lookup: CDR1 SEHNR, CDR2 FQNEAQ (reference sequence). The CDR3 nucleotides are TGTGCCAGCAGCTTAGAATCGGGGACTGAAGCTTTCTTT. Its protein product is CASSLESGTEAFF. The variable domain in full, with the rest retrieved from reference TRBV7-9 and TRBJ1-1, is DTGVSQNPRHKITKRGQNVTFRCDPISEHNRLYWYRQTLGQGPEFLTYFQNEAQLEKSRLLSDRFSAERPKGSFSTLEIQRTEQGDSAMYLCASSLESGTEAFFGQGTRLTVV.

The chain links TRBV4-1 to TRBJ2-3; D gene ambiguous. Germline V gives CDR1 MGHRA, CDR2 YSYEKL. The CDR3 length is 13 residues. The ends were cut back, 4 bases at V and 14 bases at J, with 19 bases in the middle. The CDR3 loop reads CASSLGPSQITYF. The CDR3 DNA sequence: TGCGCCAGCAGCCTTGGGCCGTCACAGATAACGTATTTT.

This clone occurred once. V is TRBV2 and J is TRBJ2-3; 10 bases are shared with TRBD2. The length of the CDR3 is 15 residues. V gave up 2 bases and J gave up 1 base; unmatched junction bases: 0. CDR1 and CDR2 (germline): SNHLY, FYNNEI. The CDR3 DNA reads TGTGCCAGCAGTGAAACTAGCGGGGGCACAGATACGCAGTATTTT. Its protein is CASSETSGGTDTQYF. The variable domain in full, with the rest retrieved from reference TRBV2 and TRBJ2-3, is EPEVTQTPSHQVTQMGQEVILRCVPISNHLYFYWYRQILGQKVEFLVSFYNNEISEKSEIFDDQFSVERPDGSNFTLKIRSTKLEDSAMYFCASSETSGGTDTQYFGPGTRLTVL.

The J gene is TRBJ2-6, the V gene TRBV9, with 7 bases that match TRBD2. CDR3 size: 17 residues. CDR1 is SGDLS, CDR2 YYNGEE, per germline. J lost 2 bases, V lost 6 bases, and 11 bases had no gene match. CDR3 nucleotide sequence: TGTGCCAGCACCAACGACGGGGAGGGCCCTGGGGCCAACGTCCTGACTTTC. Its protein product is CASTNDGEGPGANVLTF.

This CDR3 is CASSPGDGELFF. The CDR3 DNA reads TGCGCCAGCAGTCCAGGGGACGGGGAGCTGTTTTTT. This rearrangement joins TRBV10-1 to TRBJ2-2; TRBD1 is a possible D gene (6 bases). The CDR3 extends over 12 amino acids. The ends were cut back, 5 bases at V and 7 bases at J, with 8 bases in the middle. The germline CDR1 and CDR2 sequences are WNHNN and SYGVQD (reference sequence).

This rearrangement joins TRBV5-1 to TRBJ2-3; 8 nucleotides agree with TRBD1. The junction had 22 bases not matched to a gene; V was cut back by 8 bases and J by 2 bases. Germline CDR1 is SGHRS and CDR2 is YFSETQ. The CDR3 length is 19 residues. The CDR3 region has the DNA TGCGCCAGGGACACCCCGTTGGCAGGGGGCTTAGTTTCCACAGATACGCAGTATTTT. It translates to CARDTPLAGGLVSTDTQYF.

The V call is TRBV19, the J call TRBJ1-4; D gene ambiguous. V lost 0 bases and J lost 8, with 7 bases in between. There are 13 residues in the CDR3. CDR1 is LNHDA, CDR2 SQIVND, per germline (reference sequence). In DNA, the CDR3 is TGTGCCAGTAGTATAGATGGAGAGGAAAAACTGTTTTTT. The encoded protein is CASSIDGEEKLFF.

This chain links TRBV9 with TRBJ2-5; 11 bases line up with TRBD2. Germline CDR1 and CDR2: SGDLS and YYNGEE. The ends lost 4 bases at V and 4 bases at J; junction bases unmatched: 6. The length of the CDR3 is 15 residues. The DNA for the CDR3 is TGTGCCAGCAGCCCAGCCGGACTAGCGGGAGAGACCCAGTACTTC. Residues: CASSPAGLAGETQYF.

V gene TRBV7-9 combines with J gene TRBJ2-7, with D possibly being TRBD2 (6 bases). Germline V gives CDR1 SEHNR, CDR2 FQNEAQ (reference sequence). V gave up 5 bases and J gave up 7 bases, with 15 bases separating them. CDR3 length: 13 residues. CDR3 in amino acids: CASSPRESGEQYF. Here the CDR3 DNA reads TGTGCCAGCAGCCCGCGGGAAAGCGGGGAGCAGTACTTC. Using reference TRBV7-9 and TRBJ2-7 for the parts outside the CDR3, the full variable domain is DTGVSQNPRHKITKRGQNVTFRCDPISEHNRLYWYRQTLGQGPEFLTYFQNEAQLEKSRLLSDRFSAERPKGSFSTLEIQRTEQGDSAMYLCASSPRESGEQYFGPGTRLTVT.

This chain links TRBV4-3 with TRBJ2-1; TRBD2 is a possible D gene (7 bases). This CDR3 contains 17 residues. With 0 bases removed from V and 7 bases from J, the gap between germline ends came to 19 bases. Germline V gives CDR1 LGHNA, CDR2 YSLEER. The CDR3 DNA reads as TGCGCCAGCAGCCAAGATCATGCTAGCGGAGGGGGGAATGAGCAGTTCTTC. It encodes CASSQDHASGGGNEQFF.

The chain is built from TRBV6-5 and TRBJ1-2; D uncertain. The CDR3 consists of 15 residues. The V end lost 0 bases, the J end lost 0 bases, and 8 bases lay between the germline ends. Germline-derived CDR1 and CDR2 are MNHEY and SVGAGI. The CDR3 here is CASSYSWQTNYGYTF. CDR3 sequence (DNA): TGTGCCAGCAGTTACTCGTGGCAGACTAACTATGGCTACACCTTC.

The chain combines TRBV7-2 with TRBJ2-1, with a weak D call TRBD2 (5 bases). With 4 bases removed from V and 10 bases from J, the gap between germline ends came to 14 bases. CDR1 and CDR2 from the germline V gene are SGHTA and FQGNSA. This CDR3 spans 13 amino acids. The CDR3 bases are TGTGCCAGCAGCTCCGACGGACTGACCGAGCAGTTCTTC. Its translation is CASSSDGLTEQFF.

The CDR3 coding sequence is TGTGCCAGCGAATCCGATGCGGGGGGAGCTTTCTTT. Its translation is CASESDAGGAFF. The V call is TRBV27, the J call TRBJ1-1; D may be TRBD1 (5 bases). The germline V gene encodes CDR1 MNHEY and CDR2 SMNVEV (reference sequence). V lost 8 bases and J 10 bases, leaving 17 bases between the germline ends. CDR3 size: 12 residues.

V usage is TRBV7-2 and J usage is TRBJ2-7; 7 bases are a match to TRBD1. CDR1 and CDR2 (germline): SGHTA, FQGNSA. The CDR3 loop spans 14 amino acids. With V trimmed by 1 base and J by 3 bases, 3 bases remained unmatched. The CDR3 sequence is CASSLVQGVYEQYF. In DNA, the CDR3 is TGTGCCAGCAGCTTAGTTCAGGGGGTCTACGAGCAGTACTTC. Based on the CDR3 plus reference TRBV7-2 and TRBJ2-7, the full variable domain is GAGVSQSPSNKVTEKGKDVELRCDPISGHTALYWYRQSLGQGLEFLIYFQGNSAPDKSGLPSDRFSAERTGGSVSTLTIQRTQQEDSAVYLCASSLVQGVYEQYFGPGTRLTVT.

The chain couples TRBV6-1 to TRBJ1-1; tentatively, D is TRBD1 (6 bases). The V gene's germline CDR1 is MNHNS and CDR2 SASEGT. V was pared by 4 bases and J by 1 base, with 10 bases between. This CDR3 comprises 14 residues. The CDR3 loop reads CASSGETGNTEAFF. The CDR3 bases are TGTGCCAGCAGTGGGGAGACAGGGAACACTGAAGCTTTCTTT.

The chain couples TRBV4-1 to TRBJ2-7, with 10 bases aligning to TRBD1. Germline trimming cut 3 bases from V and 3 bases from J; bases unmatched to any gene: 8. The CDR3 sequence is 16 residues long. The germline CDR1 and CDR2 sequences are MGHRA and YSYEKL. DNA of the CDR3: TGCGCCAGCAGCCAGCCGCAGGGACAGGGGTTCTACGAGCAGTACTTC. It specifies CASSQPQGQGFYEQYF.

The V call is TRBV14, the J call TRBJ2-3, with TRBD2 matching 11 bases. J gave up 0 bases and V 0 bases, and 14 bases lay outside the gene matches. The CDR3 has 21 residues. Germline values: CDR1 SGHDN, CDR2 FVKESK. This CDR3 reads CASSQDGLAGGLITSTDTQYF. CDR3 DNA sequence: TGTGCCAGCAGCCAAGATGGTCTAGCGGGAGGTCTTATAACTAGCACAGATACGCAGTATTTT.